This entry lists 15 T cell receptor beta chains sequenced from one sample in a study of regulatory T cells in long-lasting Graves disease. Construction of TCR beta libraries relied on iRepertoire HTBI primers and on Arm-PCR targeting CDR3 regions. TCRdb ran MiXCR on the multiplex PCR reads and lists one entry per CDR3 protein. The sample has 400,000 to 550,000 distinct CDR3 sequences, 14% to 15% seen once. The time point here: newly diagnosed GD, antithyroid drugs for less than 3 months. Construction of the TCR library relied on RNA isolated from PBMCs. The same sample was also studied in work on T cells in Graves' hyperthyroidism and ophthalmopathy.

The source was peripheral blood mononuclear cells (PBMCs), collected at new diagnosis, from a patient treated with antithyroid drugs. These receptors were obtained from a woman under 40 with Graves disease.

The rearrangement uses TRBV30 and TRBJ1-5; no firm D call. The CDR3 has 11 amino acids. Germline V gives CDR1 GTSNPN, CDR2 SVGIG (reference sequence). V lost 2 bases and J lost 11, with 10 bases in between. In DNA, the CDR3 is TGTGCCTGGAGTACTGGTGGGGCCCAGCATTTT. Its translation is CAWSTGGAQHF.

The chain links TRBV20-1 to TRBJ2-5, with TRBD2 matching over 8 bases. Germline CDR1 and CDR2: DFQATT and SNEGSKA (reference sequence). CDR3 length: 12 residues. The J segment lost 4 bases and the V segment lost 3 bases, leaving 1 base of the junction unmatched. CDR3 nucleotides: TGCAGTGCTAGCGGGAGGGGAGAGACCCAGTACTTC. Translation: CSASGRGETQYF.

The chain joins TRBV4-1 to TRBJ2-1, with TRBD2 identical over 13 bases. Germline values: CDR1 MGHRA, CDR2 YSYEKL. This CDR3 comprises 14 residues. The ends lost 6 bases at V and 10 bases at J; junction bases unmatched: 6. CDR3 DNA sequence: TGCGCCAGCAGTCGGACTAGCGGGAGACGAGAGCAGTTCTTC. Translation gives CASSRTSGRREQFF.

This clonotype was seen repeatedly, ten times or more. The rearrangement joins TRBV9 to TRBJ1-5; no firm D call. CDR3 length: 15 amino acids. Germline V gene lookup returns CDR1 SGDLS and CDR2 YYNGEE. V lost 4 bases and J lost 5, with 16 bases in between. CDR3 loop: CASSPPGYFDQPQHF. CDR3 DNA sequence: TGTGCCAGCAGCCCCCCGGGTTATTTTGATCAGCCCCAGCATTTT.

The table lists this clonotype with a few counts. This chain links TRBV4-2 with TRBJ1-2, with TRBD1 as a possible D gene (5 bases). Germline-derived CDR1 and CDR2 are LGHNA and YNFKEQ. The V and J ends lost 0 bases and 7 bases respectively, with 15 bases between them. The CDR3 sequence is 15 residues long. The CDR3 protein is CASSQDLAGLSGYTF. In DNA form, the CDR3 reads TGTGCCAGCAGCCAAGATCTTGCAGGGTTGAGTGGCTACACCTTC.

This clonotype was seen ten or more times. The chain couples TRBV20-1 to TRBJ2-1, with TRBD1 as a possible D gene (6 bases). V gave up 1 base and J gave up 4 bases, with 8 bases separating them. The CDR3 is made up of 13 amino acids. CDR1 is DFQATT and CDR2 is SNEGSKA in the germline V gene (reference sequence). CDR3: CSARGTVYNEQFF. The CDR3 DNA sequence: TGCAGTGCTAGAGGGACAGTTTACAATGAGCAGTTCTTC.

The chain has TRBV19 and TRBJ2-7, with D possibly being TRBD2 (5 bases). Per the germline V gene, CDR1 is LNHDA and CDR2 is SQIVND (reference sequence). Trimming took off 5 bases at V and 6 bases at J, with 14 bases between the two ends. The CDR3 is made up of 13 amino acids. Written as DNA, the CDR3 is TGTGCCAGTAGTCCGAGGGCACGAGCCGAGCAGTACTTC. This gives the protein CASSPRARAEQYF.

This clonotype was seen at least ten times. The chain carries TRBV7-8 and TRBJ2-3; unclear D gene. Germline CDR1 is SGHVS and CDR2 is FQNEAQ. This CDR3 comprises 15 residues. V lost 3 bases and J 2 bases, leaving 12 bases between the germline ends. The CDR3: CASSLGRADTDTQYF. The DNA for the CDR3 is TGTGCCAGCAGCTTGGGCAGAGCCGACACAGATACGCAGTATTTT.

This clonotype was counted between two and nine times. The chain uses TRBV12-3 or TRBV12-4 and TRBJ1-2; no clear D gene. The CDR3 runs to 15 residues. Trimming left V 2 bases short and J 2 bases short, with 12 bases between. The CDR3 reads CASSLNDTANYGYTF. In nucleotides, the CDR3 is TGTGCCAGCAGTTTAAACGACACTGCAAACTATGGCTACACCTTC.

V usage is TRBV9 and J usage is TRBJ2-4, with a tentative D call TRBD1 (6 bases). Trimming took 0 bases from V and 3 from J, leaving 13 bases between them. This CDR3 is 16 amino acids long. CDR1 and CDR2 from the germline V gene are SGDLS and YYNGEE. CDR3 in DNA: TGTGCCAGCAGCGTAGGCCCAGGGGTTAGCAAAAACATTCAGTACTTC. Protein sequence: CASSVGPGVSKNIQYF. Variable domain in full (rest from reference TRBV9 and TRBJ2-4): DSGVTQTPKHLITATGQRVTLRCSPRSGDLSVYWYQQSLDQGLQFLIQYYNGEERAKGNILERFSAQQFPDLHSELNLSSLELGDSALYFCASSVGPGVSKNIQYFGAGTRLSVL.

V is TRBV19 and J is TRBJ2-2, with 8 positions matching TRBD1. The CDR3 runs to 15 residues. In germline, CDR1 is LNHDA, CDR2 SQIVND (reference sequence). V was pared by 3 bases and J by 6 bases, with 6 bases of the junction left unmatched. CDR3 nucleotide sequence: TGTGCCAGTAGTATGGCAGGGGGCGTCCCCGGGGAGCTGTTTTTT. Its protein is CASSMAGGVPGELFF.

This clonotype was seen more than once but under ten times. The CDR3 reads CASSSVAGDSNQPQHF. The CDR3 DNA is TGTGCCAGCAGTTCCGTGGCAGGGGATAGCAATCAGCCCCAGCATTTT. The V and J genes are TRBV12-3 or TRBV12-4 and TRBJ1-5, with a possible D match to TRBD1 (6 bases). CDR3 length: 16 residues. V was cut by 4 bases and J by 0 bases, with 13 bases left in between.

On this clonotype itself: This may arise from a read error, as a much more abundant clone is one base away. Here the CDR3 reads CASSLAGTGRGPQETQYF. The CDR3 DNA follows: TGTGCCAGCAGCTTAGCGGGGACAGGGAGGGGGCCCCAAGAGACCCAGTACTTC. J is TRBJ2-5 and V is TRBV7-2; 9 positions match TRBD1. V shed 0 bases, J shed 1 base, and the junction held 9 bases outside the gene matches. Germline V gives CDR1 SGHTA, CDR2 FQGNSA. The length of the CDR3 is 18 residues.

The chain recombines TRBV2 with TRBJ1-6, with unresolved D. Looked up from germline, CDR1 is SNHLY and CDR2 is FYNNEI. V was cut by 2 bases and J by 6 bases, with 5 bases left in between. There are 13 residues in the CDR3. The CDR3 DNA reads as TGTGCCAGCAGTGAATCCCGTAATTCACCCCTCCACTTT. This codes for CASSESRNSPLHF.

This clonotype appeared a few times. The chain couples TRBV25-1 to TRBJ1-3; the D gene is possibly TRBD1 (6 bases). CDR1 and CDR2 (germline): MGHDK, SYGVNS. The CDR3 sequence is 16 residues long. V was pared by 6 bases and J by 0 bases, with 15 bases between. In DNA form, the CDR3 reads TGTGCCAGCAGCCAGGGGATCAATGTCTCTGGAAACACCATATATTTT. The encoded protein is CASSQGINVSGNTIYF.